These 24 T cell receptor beta chains were sequenced from one sample in a study of identical twins. TCRdb re-derived calls from the 5' RACE reads in MiXCR, one entry per CDR3 protein. Of approximately 470,000 distinct CDR3 sequences listed, 13% to 15% are singletons. The sample was also reused in another study, on yellow fever vaccine responses in identical twins.

Sequenced input: CD4+ T cells sorted from blood. Receptors originate from a woman younger than 30 in good health.

This rearrangement joins TRBV18 to TRBJ2-7; D may be TRBD2 (6 bases). CDR3 length: 15 residues. Trimming took 2 bases from V and 6 from J, leaving 17 bases between them. CDR1 is KGHSH and CDR2 is LQKENI in the germline V gene. CDR3 in amino acids: CASSPSGGGRLEQYF. Written as DNA, the CDR3 is TGTGCCAGCTCACCATCCGGGGGTGGGCGCCTCGAGCAGTACTTC.

This sequence joins TRBV4-2 and TRBJ2-4; 11 nucleotides align to TRBD2. This CDR3 has 19 amino acids. J gave up 1 base and V 1 base, and 9 bases lay outside the gene matches. The germline V gene encodes CDR1 LGHNA and CDR2 YNFKEQ. The CDR3 sequence is CASSQAPPLAGGAKNIQYF. The DNA for the CDR3 is TGTGCCAGCAGCCAAGCCCCACCCCTAGCGGGGGGCGCCAAAAACATTCAGTACTTC.

This clonotype was seen many times. The chain recombines TRBV6-2 or TRBV6-3 with TRBJ1-1; D perhaps matches TRBD1 (5 bases). Between the trimmed V and J ends, which lost 7 bases and 0 bases, there was a span of 15 bases. The germline V gene encodes CDR1 MNHEY and CDR2 SVGEGT. The CDR3 sequence is 15 residues long. The CDR3 sequence: CASNSFTDMNTEAFF. CDR3 bases: TGTGCCAGCAATTCTTTTACGGACATGAACACTGAAGCTTTCTTT.

This clonotype was observed many times. The V and J genes are TRBV5-1 and TRBJ1-1; D not resolved. Trimming took 0 bases from V and 7 from J, leaving 10 bases between them. This CDR3 spans 13 amino acids. Germline assignment: CDR1 SGHRS and CDR2 YFSETQ. This chain's CDR3 is CASSLEWSVEAFF. The CDR3 DNA is TGCGCCAGCAGCTTGGAGTGGTCAGTTGAAGCTTTCTTT.

CDR3 in DNA: TGTGCCAGCAGCATGGTGACTGAAGCTTTCTTT. Its translation: CASSMVTEAFF. The J gene is TRBJ1-1, the V gene TRBV12-3 or TRBV12-4; D call uncertain. V was cut by 6 bases and J by 5 bases, with 7 bases left in between. The CDR3 sequence is 11 residues long.

V gene TRBV29-1 combines with J gene TRBJ2-7, with D maybe TRBD2 (5 bases). With 0 bases removed from V and 1 base from J, the gap between germline ends came to 13 bases. Germline CDR1 is SQVTM and CDR2 is ANQGSEA. This CDR3 is 15 amino acids long. The CDR3 sequence: CSVEEDRETSYEQYF. In DNA, the CDR3 is TGCAGCGTTGAAGAAGATCGGGAAACTTCCTACGAGCAGTACTTC.

This rearrangement joins TRBV10-3 to TRBJ2-1; 7 bases are a match to TRBD2. The CDR3 extends over 15 amino acids. J lost 5 bases, V lost 0 bases, and 4 bases had no gene match. The germline gives CDR1 ENHRY, CDR2 SYGVKD. The CDR3 sequence is CAISESASGHNEQFF. In DNA form, the CDR3 reads TGTGCCATCAGTGAGTCGGCTAGCGGACACAATGAGCAGTTCTTC.

The chain employs TRBV19 and TRBJ2-7; no clear D. The germline V gene encodes CDR1 LNHDA and CDR2 SQIVND (reference sequence). CDR3 length: 13 amino acids. V lost 6 bases and J lost 2, with 11 bases in between. CDR3 loop: CASSSQVTYEQYF. The CDR3 DNA reads TGTGCCAGTAGCTCCCAGGTGACCTACGAGCAGTACTTC.

This clonotype was observed a few times. The rearrangement joins TRBV6-2 or TRBV6-3 to TRBJ2-4, with 9 nucleotides matching TRBD1. Germline values: CDR1 MNHEY, CDR2 SVGEGT. This CDR3 is 13 amino acids long. Trimming removed 4 bases from V and 6 bases from J; junction bases left unmatched: 1. CDR3 sequence (DNA): TGTGCCAGCAGTTCGGACAGGGGAAACATTCAGTACTTC. Translation gives CASSSDRGNIQYF.

The V gene is TRBV5-1, the J gene TRBJ2-1; unclear D gene. V was shortened by 4 bases and J by 8 bases, with 13 bases between the two germline ends. Germline CDR1 is SGHRS and CDR2 is YFSETQ. CDR3 length equals 13 residues. In DNA form, the CDR3 reads TGCGCCAGCAGCCTGGAACGACTCCATGAGCAGTTCTTC. It translates to CASSLERLHEQFF.

This clonotype was recorded at least ten times. This sequence joins TRBV7-8 and TRBJ1-2; D gene unclear. The CDR3 has 13 residues. Germline V gives CDR1 SGHVS, CDR2 FQNEAQ. Trimming took 0 bases from V and 3 from J, leaving 5 bases between them. CDR3 sequence: CASSLALDYGYTF. CDR3 bases: TGTGCCAGCAGCTTAGCGTTAGACTATGGCTACACCTTC.

This sequence joins TRBV7-2 and TRBJ2-1, with 8 bases identical to TRBD2. V gave up 5 bases and J gave up 9 bases; unmatched junction bases: 12. Germline CDR1 and CDR2: SGHTA and FQGNSA. This CDR3 region has 15 residues. In DNA form, the CDR3 reads TGTGCCAGCAGCCCACGACAAGCGGGAGAGAGTGAGCAGTTCTTC. This translates into CASSPRQAGESEQFF.

The chain joins TRBV6-1 to TRBJ1-1, with unresolved D. The V end lost 3 bases, the J end lost 4 bases, and 12 bases lay between the germline ends. Per germline, CDR1 MNHNS and CDR2 SASEGT. This CDR3 region has 14 residues. The CDR3 DNA reads as TGTGCCAGCAGTGAGACCCCGGGTGGCACTGAAGCTTTCTTT. Its protein product is CASSETPGGTEAFF.

This clonotype occurred many times. The chain carries TRBV21-1 and TRBJ2-7; TRBD1 is taken as the D call from the table, unchecked against the DNA. TRBV21-1 is termed a pseudogene. The CDR3 totals 12 residues. The CDR3, as DNA: TGTGCCAGCAGCGAGGGGGGTCGCGAGCAGTACTTC. Its translation is CASSEGGREQYF.

The sample holds a few counts of this clonotype. The V and J genes are TRBV5-6 and TRBJ2-1; no clear D gene. Germline CDR1 SGHDT, CDR2 YYEEEE. CDR3 size: 14 residues. Trimming shortened V by 2 bases and J by 4 bases, and 10 bases separated the two germline ends. CDR3: CASSLRTRYNEQFF. The CDR3 DNA follows: TGTGCCAGCAGCTTACGGACCCGGTACAATGAGCAGTTCTTC.

This clonotype was observed a few times. The V and J genes are TRBV6-2 or TRBV6-3 and TRBJ2-7; TRBD1 or TRBD2 may be the D gene (5 bases each). Trimming left V 4 bases short and J 2 bases short, with 30 bases between. Germline values: CDR1 MNHEY, CDR2 SVGEGT. This CDR3 has 20 amino acids. The CDR3 bases are TGTGCCAGCAGTTTCCTTAGGCCTCCAGGTCGGATCTGGGACGCCTACGAGCAGTACTTC. Protein sequence: CASSFLRPPGRIWDAYEQYF.

A few counts support this clonotype. V and J are TRBV7-2 and TRBJ2-3; D not resolved. The V gene's germline CDR1 is SGHTA and CDR2 FQGNSA. Trimming stripped 1 base from V and 1 base from J, with 9 bases between. This CDR3 region has 15 residues. CDR3 DNA: TGTGCCAGCAGCTTAGAACCCGGCGGCACAGATACGCAGTATTTT. It encodes CASSLEPGGTDTQYF. Based on the CDR3 plus reference TRBV7-2 and TRBJ2-3, the full variable domain is GAGVSQSPSNKVTEKGKDVELRCDPISGHTALYWYRQSLGQGLEFLIYFQGNSAPDKSGLPSDRFSAERTGGSVSTLTIQRTQQEDSAVYLCASSLEPGGTDTQYFGPGTRLTVL.

The chain recombines TRBV4-2 with TRBJ2-1, with D perhaps assigned TRBD1 or TRBD2 (5 bases each). Germline loops: CDR1 LGHNA, CDR2 YNFKEQ. V lost 4 bases and J 5 bases, leaving 12 bases between the germline ends. The CDR3 runs 14 residues. The CDR3 sequence: CASSPSGQNNEQFF. CDR3 sequence (DNA): TGTGCCAGCAGCCCCTCGGGGCAGAACAATGAGCAGTTCTTC.

In its sample, this clonotype was seen many times. The chain combines TRBV12-3 or TRBV12-4 with TRBJ1-5; D not certain. The CDR3 has 15 residues. Trimming took 4 bases from V and 1 from J, leaving 11 bases between them. The CDR3 reads CASSSQTGSNQPQHF. The CDR3 DNA reads TGTGCCAGCAGTTCGCAGACTGGGAGCAATCAGCCCCAGCATTTT.

There are a few counts of this clonotype. The chain links TRBV28 to TRBJ1-1; D is uncertain. This CDR3 spans 11 amino acids. Trimming took off 7 bases at V and 11 bases at J, with 14 bases between the two ends. Germline V lookup: CDR1 MDHEN, CDR2 SYDVKM. CDR3 DNA: TGTGCCAGCACCACGGACCTTCGGGCTTTCTTT. Its translation is CASTTDLRAFF.

There are a few counts of this clonotype. The V and J genes are TRBV7-2 and TRBJ2-7, with 10 nucleotides matching TRBD2. The CDR3 contains 15 residues. Trimming at V came to 1 base and at J to 1 base, leaving 1 base not matched to a gene. Germline lookup yields CDR1 SGHTA and CDR2 FQGNSA. Here the CDR3 DNA reads TGTGCCAGCAGCTTAGTACTAGCGGGGTCCTACGAGCAGTACTTC. As protein: CASSLVLAGSYEQYF.

The V gene is TRBV25-1, the J gene TRBJ2-7; D ambiguous. The CDR3 sequence is 11 residues long. Trimming took off 4 bases at V and 6 bases at J, with 7 bases between the two ends. Looked up from germline, CDR1 is MGHDK and CDR2 is SYGVNS. The chain's CDR3 is CASSGFFEQYF. CDR3 nucleotides: TGTGCCAGCAGTGGGTTTTTCGAGCAGTACTTC.

This clonotype was detected only a few times. This sequence joins TRBV5-1 and TRBJ2-7; TRBD2 might be the D (6 bases). Germline lookup yields CDR1 SGHRS and CDR2 YFSETQ. This CDR3 contains 16 residues. Trimming took 0 bases from V and 3 from J, leaving 16 bases between them. The CDR3 DNA sequence: TGCGCCAGCAGCTTGGACACGGGCTCGGGGGACTACGAGCAGTACTTC. It translates to CASSLDTGSGDYEQYF.

The chain combines TRBV27 with TRBJ2-3; TRBD1 agrees at 9 bases. Germline V CDR1 and CDR2: MNHEY, SMNVEV (reference sequence). J lost 1 base, V lost 4 bases, and 6 bases had no gene match. The CDR3 is 16 amino acids. CDR3 in amino acids: CASSWTGVSRTDTQYF. For the CDR3, the DNA is TGTGCCAGCAGTTGGACAGGGGTTTCCCGCACAGATACGCAGTATTTT.